These 26 T cell receptor beta chains originate from one sample sequenced in a study of shared clonotypes between healthy human individuals. The protocol was immunoSEQ multiplex PCR, while the TCRdb copy is restricted to in-frame clones and leaves out a portion. The table has around 430,000 clones, around 79% seen once. The material sequenced was PBMCs. The receptors originated from a woman aged 35 to 49 in good health. Some clones in this sample may be carry-over from other donors' samples.

This chain connects TRBV4-1 to TRBJ1-5; tentatively, D is TRBD1 (6 bases). The CDR3 runs 16 residues. The germline V and J ends were trimmed by 3 bases and 0 bases, with 12 bases remaining between them. From germline, CDR1 is MGHRA and CDR2 YSYEKL. CDR3 region: CASSQRQVLSNQPQHF. CDR3 nucleotides: TGCGCCAGCAGCCAGAGACAGGTTCTTAGCAATCAGCCCCAGCATTTT.

V usage is TRBV27 and J usage is TRBJ1-1; 7 nucleotides match TRBD1. Germline assignment: CDR1 MNHEY and CDR2 SMNVEV (reference sequence). There are 15 residues in the CDR3. With 8 bases clipped from V and 3 bases from J, the junction kept 12 bases outside the gene matches. Here the CDR3 reads CASSPKQGLDTEAFF. The CDR3 region has the DNA TGTGCCAGCTCACCCAAACAGGGGCTGGACACTGAAGCTTTCTTT.

This sequence joins TRBV6-1 and TRBJ1-2; tentative D call: TRBD1 (5 bases). V was trimmed by 8 bases and J by 2 bases, leaving 12 bases between them. CDR1 and CDR2 from the germline V gene are MNHNS and SASEGT. The CDR3 totals 13 residues. CDR3 region: CASETDLNYGYTF. CDR3 nucleotide sequence: TGTGCCAGCGAGACAGACCTGAACTATGGCTACACCTTC.

CDR3 sequence: CASSSQGYNQPQHF. DNA for the CDR3: TGTGCCAGCTCGTCGCAGGGGTACAATCAGCCCCAGCATTTT. This chain joins TRBV18 and TRBJ1-5; D perhaps matches TRBD1 (6 bases). Germline V gives CDR1 KGHSH, CDR2 LQKENI. The V end lost 6 bases, the J end lost 3 bases, and 12 bases lay between the germline ends. The CDR3 has 14 residues.

This clone came up once. The chain joins TRBV30 to TRBJ1-1, with D possibly being TRBD1 (5 bases). The germline V gene encodes CDR1 GTSNPN and CDR2 SVGIG (reference sequence). The CDR3 has 12 residues. V was cut by 5 bases and J by 5 bases, with 12 bases left in between. CDR3: CAWRQWETEAFF. The CDR3 DNA reads as TGTGCCTGGCGACAGTGGGAGACTGAAGCTTTCTTT.

CDR3 in DNA: TGCGCCAGCAGCTTGAAGGGGGCGCGGGTTCCAGATACGCAGTATTTT. Amino acid sequence: CASSLKGARVPDTQYF. The chain uses TRBV5-1 and TRBJ2-3, with 7 bases matching TRBD1. CDR3 length: 16 amino acids. Trimming at V came to 1 base and at J to 4 bases, leaving 9 bases not matched to a gene. Germline V CDR1 and CDR2: SGHRS, YFSETQ.

This sequence joins TRBV18 and TRBJ2-6; 9 bases are a match to TRBD2. This CDR3 contains 17 residues. J was trimmed by 0 bases and V by 4 bases; bases with no gene match: 4. Germline lookup yields CDR1 KGHSH and CDR2 LQKENI. CDR3 sequence reads: CASSRLADSSGANVLTF. The CDR3 DNA reads TGTGCCAGCTCACGACTAGCGGATTCCTCTGGGGCCAACGTCCTGACTTTC.

This clone was observed a few times. The chain joins TRBV25-1 to TRBJ1-3; no clear D gene. Looked up from germline, CDR1 is MGHDK and CDR2 is SYGVNS. There are 15 residues in the CDR3. Deletions cut 1 base from V and 2 bases from J, with 9 bases between. The DNA of the CDR3 is TGTGCCAGCAGTGAATTGGGAGAAGCTGGAAACACCATATATTTT. Translating it yields CASSELGEAGNTIYF.

This chain uses TRBV2 with TRBJ1-3, with 7 bases aligning to TRBD1. The CDR3 loop spans 14 amino acids. Germline CDR1 SNHLY, CDR2 FYNNEI. The V gene end was trimmed by 8 bases and the J gene end by 0 bases; junction bases not matched to a gene: 4. DNA for the CDR3: TGTGCCAGCCGCGGACAGGCCTCTGGAAACACCATATATTTT. Translating gives CASRGQASGNTIYF.

This clone has a handful of counts. The chain couples TRBV6-5 to TRBJ2-5; 9 bases agree with TRBD2. Germline V lookup: CDR1 MNHEY, CDR2 SVGAGI. Trimming removed 4 bases from V and 7 bases from J; junction bases left unmatched: 4. This CDR3 spans 13 amino acids. The DNA of the CDR3 is TGTGCCAGCAGTTTTAGCGGGAGAGGGACCCAGTACTTC. Its translation is CASSFSGRGTQYF.

The chain recombines TRBV15 with TRBJ1-4, with D perhaps TRBD1 (5 bases). The length of the CDR3 is 15 residues. Trimming cost V 1 base and J 8 bases, with 14 bases left between them. Germline CDR1 and CDR2: LNHNV and YYDKDF (reference sequence). The CDR3 sequence: CATSRVPGLGEKLFF. The CDR3 nucleotides read TGTGCCACCAGCAGAGTTCCAGGGTTGGGCGAAAAACTGTTTTTT.

The chain has TRBV5-4 and TRBJ1-2; D gene ambiguous. Deletions cut 0 bases from V and 3 bases from J, with 12 bases between. Germline-derived CDR1 and CDR2 are SGHNT and YYREEE (reference sequence). This CDR3 spans 15 amino acids. DNA of the CDR3: TGTGCCAGCAGCTTGGCGATCGGGGTTTACTATGGCTACACCTTC. Amino acid sequence: CASSLAIGVYYGYTF. Combining the CDR3 with reference TRBV5-4 and TRBJ1-2 gives the whole variable domain ETGVTQSPTHLIKTRGQQVTLRCSSQSGHNTVSWYQQALGQGPQFIFQYYREEENGRGNFPPRFSGLQFPNYSSELNVNALELDDSALYLCASSLAIGVYYGYTFGSGTRLTVV.

This sequence joins TRBV9 and TRBJ1-2; TRBD1 matches at 11 bases. CDR3 length: 16 residues. Unmatched junction bases numbered 10, after V lost 4 bases and J lost 5 bases. Germline V lookup: CDR1 SGDLS, CDR2 YYNGEE. CDR3 bases: TGTGCCAGCAGCAGCTGGACAGGGGGCGATCCTTATGGCTACACCTTC. As protein: CASSSWTGGDPYGYTF.

This chain links TRBV6-5 with TRBJ1-1, with D hard to call. This CDR3 has 13 amino acids. V lost 5 bases and J lost 5, with 12 bases in between. Looked up from germline, CDR1 is MNHEY and CDR2 is SVGAGI. In DNA form, the CDR3 reads TGTGCCAGCAGTATCTCCGGGTGGACTGAAGCTTTCTTT. Its translation is CASSISGWTEAFF.

The gene calls are TRBV6-1 and TRBJ2-1; 8 nucleotides match TRBD2. Germline CDR1 is MNHNS and CDR2 is SASEGT. The junction had 9 bases not matched to a gene; V was cut back by 2 bases and J by 9 bases. This CDR3 comprises 15 residues. The CDR3 loop is CASSENAGGRSEQFF. In nucleotides, the CDR3 is TGTGCCAGCAGTGAAAACGCGGGAGGTCGCAGTGAGCAGTTCTTC.

The chain carries TRBV5-4 and TRBJ1-1; 8 bases are a match to TRBD1. This CDR3 comprises 15 residues. V trimming: 4 bases; J trimming: 1 base; junction bases outside the gene matches: 6. Germline V gene data show CDR1 as SGHNT and CDR2 as YYREEE (reference sequence). CDR3 DNA sequence: TGTGCCAGCAGCCCCCCAGGGGGCCCGAACACTGAAGCTTTCTTT. Amino acid sequence: CASSPPGGPNTEAFF.

About this clone itself: Germline and junction disagree at one end, which may indicate a read error. V is TRBV6-4 and J is TRBJ2-1; D possibly corresponds to TRBD1 (5 bases). The CDR3 length is 13 residues. CDR1 MRHNA and CDR2 SNTAGT come from the germline V gene. For the CDR3, the DNA is TGTGCCAGCAGTGAGGACAAGGGAACTACTAAGATCTTC. This encodes CASSEDKGTTKIF.

This chain connects TRBV7-2 to TRBJ2-7; tentative D call: TRBD1 (6 bases). V was trimmed by 1 base and J by 0 bases, leaving 10 bases between them. The CDR3 spans 15 residues. Germline-derived CDR1 and CDR2 are SGHTA and FQGNSA. The CDR3 sequence is CASSLEGTYSYEQYF. CDR3 in DNA: TGTGCCAGCAGCTTAGAGGGGACATACTCCTACGAGCAGTACTTC.

V usage is TRBV7-9 and J usage is TRBJ2-1, with TRBD2 as a possible D gene (5 bases). The CDR3 has 12 amino acids. The V end was cut by 5 bases, the J end by 6 bases, with 8 bases between. Germline V gives CDR1 SEHNR, CDR2 FQNEAQ (reference sequence). CDR3 DNA: TGTGCCAGCAGCGCACTAGGCAATGAGCAGTTCTTC. Amino acid sequence: CASSALGNEQFF.

This rearrangement joins TRBV6-4 to TRBJ2-5; TRBD1 might be the D (5 bases). The J call may be in error: the DNA end matches TRBJ2-7 better. Looked up from germline, CDR1 is MRHNA and CDR2 is SNTAGT. CDR3 length: 15 residues. For the CDR3, the DNA is TGTGCCAGCAGTGACTCGGGGCTTATGGGGCGCGAGCAGTACTTC. Protein: CASSDSGLMGREQYF.

The CDR3 here is CASLAESLGYEQYF. CDR3 bases: TGTGCCAGCCTGGCAGAATCCTTAGGGTACGAGCAGTACTTC. The chain recombines TRBV6-1 with TRBJ2-7; no clear D gene. V lost 8 bases and J lost 4, with 18 bases in between. This CDR3 has 14 amino acids. Germline CDR1 reads MNHNS; CDR2 reads SASEGT.

This chain connects TRBV4-1 to TRBJ2-3; D is undetermined. V was cut by 1 base and J by 5 bases, with 4 bases left in between. The length of the CDR3 is 12 residues. The germline CDR1 and CDR2 sequences are MGHRA and YSYEKL. CDR3 in DNA: TGCGCCAGCAGCCAAGCCTTAGATACGCAGTATTTT. Translation: CASSQALDTQYF.

The chain uses TRBV7-9 and TRBJ2-7; TRBD1 is a possible D gene (6 bases). The V and J ends lost 2 bases and 5 bases respectively, with 16 bases between them. CDR3 length: 15 amino acids. Germline V gene data show CDR1 as SEHNR and CDR2 as FQNEAQ (reference sequence). The DNA of the CDR3 is TGTGCCAGCAGCTTAACCCCTTCAGGGGCCCACGAGCAGTACTTC. Translating it yields CASSLTPSGAHEQYF.

With respect to this clone: Different DNA sequences within this sample yield the same CDR3. The CDR3 sequence is CASSLQGYEQYF. The DNA for the CDR3 is TGCGCCAGCAGCTTGCAAGGGTACGAGCAGTACTTC. The chain carries TRBV5-1 and TRBJ2-7; the D is unclear. In germline, CDR1 is SGHRS, CDR2 YFSETQ. This CDR3 has 12 amino acids. Trimming cost V 1 base and J 4 bases, with 6 bases left between them.

In this sample, this clone turned up once. The J gene is TRBJ1-1, the V gene TRBV10-3, with D uncertain. The CDR3 is 13 residues long. Germline V gene lookup returns CDR1 ENHRY and CDR2 SYGVKD. Trimming cost V 4 bases and J 1 base, with 7 bases left between them. The CDR3 bases are TGTGCCATCAGTGTTAAGGCGAACACTGAAGCTTTCTTT. Translating gives CAISVKANTEAFF.

J is TRBJ2-1 and V is TRBV9; 7 bases fit TRBD2. V shed 2 bases and J 10 bases; nucleotides not matched to a gene: 3. The V gene's germline CDR1 is SGDLS and CDR2 YYNGEE. The CDR3 totals 12 residues. CDR3 bases: TGTGCCAGCAGCGTTAGAGCGGGAGAGCAGTTCTTC. Residues: CASSVRAGEQFF.